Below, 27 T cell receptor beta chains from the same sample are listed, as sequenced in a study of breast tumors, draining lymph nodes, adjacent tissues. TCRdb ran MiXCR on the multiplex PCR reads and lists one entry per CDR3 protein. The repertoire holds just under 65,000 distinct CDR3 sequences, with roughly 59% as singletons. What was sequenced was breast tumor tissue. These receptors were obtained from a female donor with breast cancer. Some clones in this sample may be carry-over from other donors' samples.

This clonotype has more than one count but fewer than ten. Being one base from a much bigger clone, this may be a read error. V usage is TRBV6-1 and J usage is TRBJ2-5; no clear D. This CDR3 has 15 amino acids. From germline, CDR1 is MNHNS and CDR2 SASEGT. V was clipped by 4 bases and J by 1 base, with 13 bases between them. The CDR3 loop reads CASSGRPAPQETQYF. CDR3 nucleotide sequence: TGTGCCAGCAGTGGGAGACCAGCCCCCCAAGAGACCCAGTACTTC.

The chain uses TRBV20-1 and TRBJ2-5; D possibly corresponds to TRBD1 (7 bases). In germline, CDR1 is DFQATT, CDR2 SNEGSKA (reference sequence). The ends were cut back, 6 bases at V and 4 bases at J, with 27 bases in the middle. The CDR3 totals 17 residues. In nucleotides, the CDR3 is TGCAGTGCCCGAGTAGCGCTAGCAGGGGGGCTCGGAGAGACCCAGTACTTC. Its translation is CSARVALAGGLGETQYF.

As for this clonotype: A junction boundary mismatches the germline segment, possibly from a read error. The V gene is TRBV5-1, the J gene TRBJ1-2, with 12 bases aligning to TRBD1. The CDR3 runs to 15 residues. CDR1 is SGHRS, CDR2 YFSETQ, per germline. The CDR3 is CASSPGTGGAGGYTF. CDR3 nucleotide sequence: TGTGCCAGCAGTCCCGGGACAGGGGGCGCCGGGGGCTACACCTTC.

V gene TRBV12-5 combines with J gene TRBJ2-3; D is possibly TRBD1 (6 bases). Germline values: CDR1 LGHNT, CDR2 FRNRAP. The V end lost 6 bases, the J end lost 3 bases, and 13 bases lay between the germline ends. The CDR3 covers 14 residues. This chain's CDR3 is CASGRDTGTDTQYF. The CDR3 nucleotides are TGTGCTAGTGGCCGGGACACGGGAACAGATACGCAGTATTTT.

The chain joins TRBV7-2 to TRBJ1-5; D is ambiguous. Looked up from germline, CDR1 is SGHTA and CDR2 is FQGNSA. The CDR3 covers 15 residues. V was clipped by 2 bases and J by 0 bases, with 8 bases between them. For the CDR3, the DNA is TGTGCCAGCAGCTTAAAGGCTAATAGCAATCAGCCCCAGCATTTT. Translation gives CASSLKANSNQPQHF.

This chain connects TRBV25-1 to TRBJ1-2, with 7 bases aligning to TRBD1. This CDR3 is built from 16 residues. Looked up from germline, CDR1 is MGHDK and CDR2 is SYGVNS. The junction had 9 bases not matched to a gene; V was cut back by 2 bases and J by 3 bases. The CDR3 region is CASSETVTGDYYGYTF. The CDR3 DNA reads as TGTGCCAGCAGTGAAACCGTTACAGGGGATTACTATGGCTACACCTTC.

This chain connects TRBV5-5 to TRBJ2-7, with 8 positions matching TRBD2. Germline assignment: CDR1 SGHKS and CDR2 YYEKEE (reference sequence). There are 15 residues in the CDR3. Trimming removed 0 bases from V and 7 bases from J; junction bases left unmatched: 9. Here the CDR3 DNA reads TGTGCCAGCAGCTTGGCCGGGGGGGAGGCGCGGGAGCAGTACTTC. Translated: CASSLAGGEAREQYF.

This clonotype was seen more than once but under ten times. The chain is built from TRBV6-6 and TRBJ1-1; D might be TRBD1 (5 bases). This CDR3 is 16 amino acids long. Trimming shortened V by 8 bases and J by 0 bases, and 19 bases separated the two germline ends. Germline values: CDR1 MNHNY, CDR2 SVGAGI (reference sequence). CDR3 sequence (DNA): TGTGCCAGCGTCCAGGGTAGTCAGACCATGAACACTGAAGCTTTCTTT. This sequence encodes CASVQGSQTMNTEAFF.

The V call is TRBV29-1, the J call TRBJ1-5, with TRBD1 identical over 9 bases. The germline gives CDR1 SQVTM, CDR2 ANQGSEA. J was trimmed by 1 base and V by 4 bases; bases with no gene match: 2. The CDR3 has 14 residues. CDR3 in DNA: TGCAGCGTTGGGACAGGGGAGAGCAATCAGCCCCAGCATTTT. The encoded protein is CSVGTGESNQPQHF.

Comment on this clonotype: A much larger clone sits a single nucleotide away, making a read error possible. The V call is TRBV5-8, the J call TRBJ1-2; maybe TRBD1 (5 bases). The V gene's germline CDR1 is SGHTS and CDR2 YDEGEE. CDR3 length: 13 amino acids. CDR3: CASSWTITYAYTF. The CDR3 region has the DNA TGTGCCAGCAGCTGGACAATTACCTATGCCTACACCTTC.

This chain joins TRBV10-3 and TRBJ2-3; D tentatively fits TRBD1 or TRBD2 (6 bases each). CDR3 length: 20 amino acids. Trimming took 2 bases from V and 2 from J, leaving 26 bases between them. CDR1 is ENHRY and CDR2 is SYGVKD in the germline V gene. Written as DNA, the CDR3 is TGTGCCATCAGTGAGAGGTCGGGCGCAGGGGACTCTCCTTTCACAGATACGCAGTATTTT. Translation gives CAISERSGAGDSPFTDTQYF.

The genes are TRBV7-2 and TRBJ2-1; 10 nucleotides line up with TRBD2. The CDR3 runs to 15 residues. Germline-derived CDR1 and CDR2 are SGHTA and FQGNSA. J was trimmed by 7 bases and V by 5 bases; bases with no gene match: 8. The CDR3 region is CASSKASGRWNEQFF. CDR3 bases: TGTGCCAGCAGCAAAGCTAGCGGGAGATGGAATGAGCAGTTCTTC.

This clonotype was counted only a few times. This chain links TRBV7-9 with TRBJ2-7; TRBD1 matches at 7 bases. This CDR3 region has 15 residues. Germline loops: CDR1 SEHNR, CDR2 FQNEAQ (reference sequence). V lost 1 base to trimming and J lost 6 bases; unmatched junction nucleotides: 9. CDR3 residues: CASSLVRQGTSEQYF. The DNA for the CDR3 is TGTGCCAGCAGCTTAGTTCGACAGGGAACCTCCGAGCAGTACTTC. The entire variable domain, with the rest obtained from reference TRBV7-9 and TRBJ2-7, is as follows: DTGVSQNPRHKITKRGQNVTFRCDPISEHNRLYWYRQTLGQGPEFLTYFQNEAQLEKSRLLSDRFSAERPKGSFSTLEIQRTEQGDSAMYLCASSLVRQGTSEQYFGPGTRLTVT.

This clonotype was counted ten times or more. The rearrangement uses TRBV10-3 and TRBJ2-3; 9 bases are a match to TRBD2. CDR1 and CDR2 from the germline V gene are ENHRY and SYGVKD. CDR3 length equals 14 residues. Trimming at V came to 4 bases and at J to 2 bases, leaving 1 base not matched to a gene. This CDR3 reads CAISGGRATDTQYF. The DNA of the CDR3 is TGTGCCATCAGTGGCGGGAGGGCCACAGATACGCAGTATTTT.

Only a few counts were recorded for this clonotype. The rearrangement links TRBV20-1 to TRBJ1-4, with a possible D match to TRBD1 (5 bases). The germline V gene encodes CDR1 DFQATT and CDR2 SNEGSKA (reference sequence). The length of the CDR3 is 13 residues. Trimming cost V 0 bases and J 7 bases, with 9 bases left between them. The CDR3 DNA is TGCAGTGCTAGAGATAGGGACGGTGAAAAACTGTTTTTT. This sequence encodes CSARDRDGEKLFF.

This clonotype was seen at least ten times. CDR3 coding DNA: TGCAGTGCATGGGGGAGTGAAAAACTGTTTTTT. It encodes CSAWGSEKLFF. This rearrangement joins TRBV20-1 to TRBJ1-4, with D possibly being TRBD1 (5 bases). The V gene lost 6 bases and the J gene lost 7 bases, with 9 bases spanning the gap. This CDR3 comprises 11 residues. The germline V gene encodes CDR1 DFQATT and CDR2 SNEGSKA (reference sequence).

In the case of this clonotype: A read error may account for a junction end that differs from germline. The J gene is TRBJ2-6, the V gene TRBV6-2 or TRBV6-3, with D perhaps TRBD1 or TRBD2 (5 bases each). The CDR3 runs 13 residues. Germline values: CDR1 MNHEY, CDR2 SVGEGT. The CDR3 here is CASSSGWGNTEAF. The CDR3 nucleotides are TGTGCCAGCAGTTCCGGATGGGGGAACACTGAAGCTTTC.

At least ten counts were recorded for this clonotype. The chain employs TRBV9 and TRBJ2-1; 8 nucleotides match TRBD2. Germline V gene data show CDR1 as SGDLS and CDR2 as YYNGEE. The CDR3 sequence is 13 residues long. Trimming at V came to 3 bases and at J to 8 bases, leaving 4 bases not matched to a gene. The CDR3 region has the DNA TGTGCCAGCAGCGGCTTGACTAGCGATGAGCAGTTCTTC. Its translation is CASSGLTSDEQFF.

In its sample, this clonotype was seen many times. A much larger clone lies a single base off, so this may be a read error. CDR3 protein: CASSDNYGYTF. CDR3 sequence (DNA): TGTGCCAGCAGCGACAACTATGGCTACACCTTC. The gene calls are TRBV5-5 and TRBJ1-2; D gene uncertain. CDR1 and CDR2 (germline): SGHKS, YYEKEE (reference sequence). V was clipped by 4 bases and J by 2 bases, with 3 bases between them. This CDR3 is 11 amino acids long.

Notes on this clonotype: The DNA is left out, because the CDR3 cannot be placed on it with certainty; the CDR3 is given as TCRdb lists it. This chain's CDR3 is CSVVYFCASYPRAGSSSYNEQFF. This chain uses TRBV29-1 with TRBJ2-1; TRBD2 is the table's D call, not checked against the DNA. The CDR3 totals 23 residues, both ends included. Looked up from germline, CDR1 is SQVTM and CDR2 is ANQGSEA.

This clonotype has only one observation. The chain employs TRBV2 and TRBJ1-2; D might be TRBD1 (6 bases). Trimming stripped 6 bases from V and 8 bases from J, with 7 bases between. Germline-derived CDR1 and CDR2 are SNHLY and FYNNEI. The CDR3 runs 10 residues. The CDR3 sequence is CASRGAGYTF. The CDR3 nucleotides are TGTGCCAGCAGGGGGGCAGGCTACACCTTC.

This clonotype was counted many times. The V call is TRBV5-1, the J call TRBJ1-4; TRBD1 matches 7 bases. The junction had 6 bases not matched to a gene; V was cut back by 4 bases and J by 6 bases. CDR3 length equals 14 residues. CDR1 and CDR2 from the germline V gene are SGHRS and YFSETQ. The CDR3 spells CASSLDRVYEKLFF. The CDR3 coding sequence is TGCGCCAGCAGCCTCGACAGGGTCTATGAAAAACTGTTTTTT.

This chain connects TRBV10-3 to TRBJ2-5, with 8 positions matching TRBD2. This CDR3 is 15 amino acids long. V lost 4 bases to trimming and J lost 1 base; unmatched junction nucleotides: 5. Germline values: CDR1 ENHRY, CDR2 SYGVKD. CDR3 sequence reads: CAISAGSGAQETQYF. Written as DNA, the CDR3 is TGTGCCATCAGTGCAGGTAGCGGGGCCCAAGAGACCCAGTACTTC.

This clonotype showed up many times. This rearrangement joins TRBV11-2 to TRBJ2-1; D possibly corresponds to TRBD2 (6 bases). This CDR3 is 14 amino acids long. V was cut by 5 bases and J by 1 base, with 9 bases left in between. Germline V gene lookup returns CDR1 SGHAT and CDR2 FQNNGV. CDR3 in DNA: TGTGCCAGCAGCCCGGACTATTCCTACAATGAGCAGTTCTTC. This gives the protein CASSPDYSYNEQFF.

The CDR3 DNA follows: TGCGCCAGCGGGTCTAGCGGGGGCCCTGGCACAGATACGCAGTATTTT. As protein: CASGSSGGPGTDTQYF. The chain has TRBV10-2 and TRBJ2-3; 10 bases agree with TRBD2. The germline CDR1 and CDR2 sequences are WSHSY and SAAADI. V lost 8 bases, J lost 1 base, and 9 bases stayed unmatched. The CDR3 extends over 16 amino acids.

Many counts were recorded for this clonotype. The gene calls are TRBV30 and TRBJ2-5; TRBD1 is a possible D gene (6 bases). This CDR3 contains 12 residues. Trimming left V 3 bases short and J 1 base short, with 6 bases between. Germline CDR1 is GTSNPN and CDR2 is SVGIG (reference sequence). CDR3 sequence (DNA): TGTGCCTGGAGCAGGGGCCAAGAGACCCAGTACTTC. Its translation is CAWSRGQETQYF.

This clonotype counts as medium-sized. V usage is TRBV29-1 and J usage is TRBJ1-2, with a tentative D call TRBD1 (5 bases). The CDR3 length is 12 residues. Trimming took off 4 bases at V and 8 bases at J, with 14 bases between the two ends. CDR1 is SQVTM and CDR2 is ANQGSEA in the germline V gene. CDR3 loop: CSVVPTEEGYTF. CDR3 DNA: TGCAGCGTTGTTCCGACAGAGGAGGGCTACACCTTC.